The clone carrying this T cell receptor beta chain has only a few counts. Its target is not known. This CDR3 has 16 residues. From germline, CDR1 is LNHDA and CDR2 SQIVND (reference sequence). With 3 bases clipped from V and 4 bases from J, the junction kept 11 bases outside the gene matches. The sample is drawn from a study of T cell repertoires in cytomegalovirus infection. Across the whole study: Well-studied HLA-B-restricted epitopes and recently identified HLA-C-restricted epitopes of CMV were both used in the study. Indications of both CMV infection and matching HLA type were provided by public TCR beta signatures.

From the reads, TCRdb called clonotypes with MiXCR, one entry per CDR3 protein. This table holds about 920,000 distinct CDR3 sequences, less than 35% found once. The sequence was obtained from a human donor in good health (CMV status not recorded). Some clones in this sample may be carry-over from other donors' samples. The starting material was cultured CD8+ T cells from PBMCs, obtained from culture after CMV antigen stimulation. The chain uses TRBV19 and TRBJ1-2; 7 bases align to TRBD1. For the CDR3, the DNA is TGTGCCAGTAGTATCGGCCCCGGACAGGAGCGCTATGGCTACACCTTC. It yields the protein CASSIGPGQERYGYTF.